The rows below give T cell receptor beta chains drawn from one sample of a study of CD8+CD57+ T cells in acquired aplastic anemia. TCRdb re-derived calls from the reads in MiXCR, one entry per CDR3 protein. The data contain 200,000 to 250,000 distinct CDR3 sequences, roughly 55% of them singletons. The sequenced material came from sorted CD4+, CD8+, or CD8+CD57+ T cells (not recorded which) from PBMCs. The receptors were sampled from a human donor in good health. The CDR3 runs from the conserved cysteine through the conserved F or W. Fields, in order: J gene, V gene, D gene, clone size, CDR3 protein, CDR3 DNA. The D gene is left open where the match is weak. Size values are once, few and many counts, or a class for expanded clones, and some rows have none.

j_gene: TRBJ1-6; v_gene: TRBV7-6; d_gene: NA; abundance: NA; CDR3aa: CASSLRADQGNSPLHF; CDR3nt: TGTGCCAGCAGCTTACGGGCAGACCAGGGTAATTCACCCCTCCACTTT
j_gene: TRBJ2-5; v_gene: TRBV7-9; d_gene: NA; abundance: NA; CDR3aa: CASSPREGRGQETQYF; CDR3nt: TGTGCCAGCAGCCCTCGTGAGGGGAGGGGGCAAGAGACCCAGTACTTC
j_gene: TRBJ2-7; v_gene: TRBV20-1; d_gene: TRBD1; abundance: few; CDR3aa: CSAYSGTGAYEQYF; CDR3nt: TGCAGTGCTTACTCCGGGACAGGTGCCTACGAGCAGTACTTC
j_gene: TRBJ2-3; v_gene: TRBV5-1; d_gene: NA; abundance: NA; CDR3aa: CASSLRRVSDTQYF; CDR3nt: TGCGCCAGCAGCCTACGCAGGGTTTCAGATACGCAGTATTTC
j_gene: TRBJ1-5; v_gene: TRBV12-3/TRBV12-4; d_gene: NA; abundance: NA; CDR3aa: CACGDQPQHF; CDR3nt: TGTGCCTGCGGGGATCAGCCCCAGCATTTT
j_gene: TRBJ2-2; v_gene: TRBV7-9; d_gene: NA; abundance: many; CDR3aa: CASSHLNTGELFF; CDR3nt: TGTGCCAGCAGCCATCTAAACACCGGGGAGCTGTTTTTT
j_gene: TRBJ2-1; v_gene: TRBV10-3; d_gene: TRBD2; abundance: NA; CDR3aa: CAITSGESSYNEQFF; CDR3nt: TGTGCCATCACTAGCGGGGAAAGCTCCTACAATGAGCAGTTCTTC
j_gene: TRBJ2-5; v_gene: TRBV4-2; d_gene: NA; abundance: NA; CDR3aa: CASSQGGGSQETQYF; CDR3nt: TGTGCCAGCAGCCAAGGTGGGGGGTCGCAAGAGACCCAGTACTTC
j_gene: TRBJ1-5; v_gene: TRBV20-1; d_gene: TRBD1; abundance: many; CDR3aa: CSASETGGSNQPQHF; CDR3nt: TGCAGTGCTAGTGAAACAGGGGGATCGAATCAGCCCCAGCATTTT
j_gene: TRBJ2-7; v_gene: TRBV19; d_gene: TRBD2; abundance: NA; CDR3aa: CASKSGGTYEQYF; CDR3nt: TGTGCCAGTAAGAGCGGGGGGACCTACGAGCAGTACTTC
j_gene: TRBJ2-7; v_gene: TRBV7-6; d_gene: TRBD2; abundance: NA; CDR3aa: CASSFPGTSGYEQYF; CDR3nt: TGTGCCAGCAGCTTTCCCGGGACTAGCGGATACGAGCAGTACTTC
j_gene: TRBJ2-5; v_gene: TRBV9; d_gene: TRBD2; abundance: NA; CDR3aa: CASSPGTSGGGETQYF; CDR3nt: TGTGCCAGCAGCCCAGGGACTAGCGGGGGCGGTGAGACCCAGTACTTC
j_gene: TRBJ1-1; v_gene: TRBV19; d_gene: NA; abundance: many; CDR3aa: CASSMTENTEAFF; CDR3nt: TGTGCCAGTAGTATGACAGAGAACACTGAAGCTTTCTTT
j_gene: TRBJ2-3; v_gene: TRBV7-8; d_gene: TRBD1; abundance: NA; CDR3aa: CASSRGQGLIGTQYF; CDR3nt: TGTGCCAGCAGCCGGGGACAGGGTCTAATCGGTACGCAGTATTTT
j_gene: TRBJ1-2; v_gene: TRBV7-9; d_gene: NA; abundance: NA; CDR3aa: CASSPPGGAAGYTF; CDR3nt: TGTGCCAGCAGCCCCCCTGGGGGGGCAGCTGGCTACACCTTC
j_gene: TRBJ1-2; v_gene: TRBV19; d_gene: NA; abundance: NA; CDR3aa: CASSWTEQYGYTF; CDR3nt: TGTGCCAGTAGCTGGACAGAACAGTATGGCTACACCTTC
j_gene: TRBJ2-1; v_gene: TRBV7-9; d_gene: NA; abundance: NA; CDR3aa: CASSPSLPYNEQFF; CDR3nt: TGTGCCAGCAGCCCTTCCCTCCCATACAATGAGCAGTTCTTC
j_gene: TRBJ1-2; v_gene: TRBV4-1; d_gene: NA; abundance: many; CDR3aa: CASSQDLTDYGYTF; CDR3nt: TGCGCCAGCAGCCAAGATTTGACGGACTATGGCTACACCTTC
j_gene: TRBJ2-5; v_gene: TRBV7-9; d_gene: TRBD1; abundance: NA; CDR3aa: CASSRRTGFGETQYF; CDR3nt: TGTGCCAGCAGCCGACGGACAGGGTTTGGGGAGACCCAGTACTTC
j_gene: TRBJ2-1; v_gene: TRBV5-1; d_gene: TRBD2; abundance: NA; CDR3aa: CASSMGLAGNEQFF; CDR3nt: TGCGCCAGCAGCATGGGACTAGCTGGGAATGAGCAGTTCTTC
j_gene: TRBJ1-1; v_gene: TRBV29-1; d_gene: TRBD1; abundance: once; CDR3aa: CSVTGGSGTEAFF; CDR3nt: TGCAGCGTTACAGGGGGCTCGGGCACTGAAGCTTTCTTT
j_gene: TRBJ2-7; v_gene: TRBV4-1; d_gene: NA; abundance: many; CDR3aa: CASSQDTGNYEQYF; CDR3nt: TGCGCCAGCAGCCAAGATACGGGAAACTACGAGCAGTACTTC
j_gene: TRBJ1-6; v_gene: TRBV20-1; d_gene: NA; abundance: NA; CDR3aa: CSASAPPGRGNSPLHF; CDR3nt: TGCAGTGCTAGTGCCCCCCCAGGCAGGGGTAATTCACCCCTCCACTTT
j_gene: TRBJ2-7; v_gene: TRBV4-1; d_gene: NA; abundance: NA; CDR3aa: CASSQDTALRPSHEQYF; CDR3nt: TGCGCCAGCAGCCAAGATACCGCCTTGCGACCCTCCCACGAGCAGTACTTC
j_gene: TRBJ2-1; v_gene: TRBV20-1; d_gene: TRBD1; abundance: NA; CDR3aa: CSARTDRVNEQFF; CDR3nt: TGCAGTGCTAGAACCGACAGGGTGAATGAGCAGTTCTTC
j_gene: TRBJ1-1; v_gene: TRBV5-1; d_gene: NA; abundance: few; CDR3aa: CASSTSQNMNTEAFF; CDR3nt: TGCGCCAGCAGCACGTCGCAGAACATGAACACTGAAGCTTTCTTT
j_gene: TRBJ2-3; v_gene: TRBV6-2/TRBV6-3; d_gene: NA; abundance: many; CDR3aa: CASSYPSTDTQYF; CDR3nt: TGTGCCAGCAGTTATCCTAGCACAGATACGCAGTATTTT
j_gene: TRBJ1-3; v_gene: TRBV25-1; d_gene: TRBD1; abundance: NA; CDR3aa: CASSELQGAGNTIYF; CDR3nt: TGTGCCAGCAGTGAATTACAGGGGGCTGGAAACACCATATATTTT
j_gene: TRBJ1-5; v_gene: TRBV7-8; d_gene: NA; abundance: many; CDR3aa: CASSLEEWGIQPQHF; CDR3nt: TGTGCCAGCAGCTTAGAAGAGTGGGGGATTCAGCCCCAGCATTTT
j_gene: TRBJ1-1; v_gene: TRBV10-3; d_gene: TRBD1; abundance: NA; CDR3aa: CAISTGTGHTEAFF; CDR3nt: TGTGCCATCAGTACGGGGACAGGGCACACTGAAGCTTTCTTT
j_gene: TRBJ2-1; v_gene: TRBV7-3; d_gene: NA; abundance: NA; CDR3aa: CASSQGLSHNEQFF; CDR3nt: TGTGCCAGCAGCCAAGGACTATCGCACAATGAGCAGTTCTTC
j_gene: TRBJ2-1; v_gene: TRBV7-6; d_gene: NA; abundance: NA; CDR3aa: CASSPRAEGGDEQFF; CDR3nt: TGTGCCAGCAGCCCCCGGGCTGAAGGGGGGGATGAGCAGTTCTTC
j_gene: TRBJ1-1; v_gene: TRBV10-2; d_gene: NA; abundance: few; CDR3aa: CASSDWQGGTEAFF; CDR3nt: TGCGCCAGCAGTGACTGGCAGGGAGGGACTGAAGCTTTCTTT
j_gene: TRBJ2-2; v_gene: TRBV10-3; d_gene: TRBD2; abundance: many; CDR3aa: CAISASGGGTGELFF; CDR3nt: TGTGCCATCAGTGCTTCGGGGGGGGGTACCGGGGAGCTGTTTTTT
j_gene: TRBJ2-5; v_gene: TRBV7-9; d_gene: TRBD2; abundance: NA; CDR3aa: CASSPRTSRGETQYF; CDR3nt: TGTGCCAGCAGCCCGAGGACTAGCCGGGGGGAGACCCAGTACTTC